Sequencing of this T cell receptor beta chain was carried out in a study of blood T cell repertoires in COVID-19. The wider study: PBMCs, B-cell-depleted T cells, or T cells provided the cDNA or gDNA that made up the material.

CDR1 KGHSH and CDR2 LQKENI come from the germline V gene. Trimming shortened V by 3 bases and J by 0 bases, and 5 bases separated the two germline ends. The CDR3 is 13 residues long. Assay: immunoSEQ multiplex PCR; the TCRdb copy retains only in-frame clones and omits some. Of fewer than 45,000 clones in the sample, around 90% were seen once. This clone was seen a single time. The sample was peripheral blood. The TCR was taken from a woman in her 40s with acute or convalescent COVID-19. V gene TRBV18 combines with J gene TRBJ2-5; D unresolved. CDR3 sequence reads: CASSPPYQETQYF. The CDR3, as DNA: TGTGCCAGCTCACCCCCGTACCAAGAGACCCAGTACTTC.